The T cell receptor (beta chain) under discussion was sequenced for a study of spatial heterogeneity in lung cancer. Broader study findings: Ubiquitous expanded tumor TCRs showed up in blood more at resection than follow-up.

TCRdb reanalysed the 5' RACE reads using MiXCR and keeps one entry per CDR3 protein. The sample has around 110,000 distinct CDR3 sequences; 12% are singletons. Time point reported: blood at routine non-recurrence follow-up after resection. No cell sorting; template was whole RNA from tumor, lung tissue or PBMC. This clonotype has a count of ten or more. No antigen is known for it. The receptor's source is a male donor with early-stage non-small cell lung cancer. The sequencing used PBMCs, collected at follow-up.

In DNA form, the CDR3 reads TGTGCCAGCAGTTACCCGGACAGTATCGAGACCCAGTACTTC. Its protein product is CASSYPDSIETQYF. This sequence joins TRBV5-8 and TRBJ2-5, with TRBD1 as a possible D gene (6 bases). Trimming took 5 bases from V and 5 from J, leaving 16 bases between them. The V gene's germline CDR1 is SGHTS and CDR2 YDEGEE. The CDR3 runs 14 residues.